This T cell receptor (beta chain) was captured in a study of regulatory T cells in long-lasting Graves disease. About the study: Graves' patients who were just diagnosed had used antithyroid drugs for under 3 months.

This clonotype was counted ten times or more. Its antigen is as yet unknown. Germline CDR1 reads KGHSH; CDR2 reads LQKENI. The CDR3 contains 13 residues. V shed 2 bases and J shed 5 bases, with 7 bases lying between them. Notes on the study in general: More public clonotypes were shared by persistent patients (2,741) than by new patients (approximately 1,000).

Time point reported: newly diagnosed GD, antithyroid drugs for less than 3 months. There was RNA extracted from PBMCs, and the TCR library was made from it. HTBI primers from iRepertoire and Arm-PCR of CDR3 regions yielded the TCR beta libraries. TCRdb passed the multiplex PCR reads through MiXCR, listing each CDR3 protein once. Of about 400,000 distinct CDR3 sequences in the sample, roughly 15% were seen once. In addition, the sample was reused for a study of T cells in Graves' hyperthyroidism and ophthalmopathy. In that study: Exclusion criteria comprised uncontrolled infection, other autoimmune disease, pregnancy or lactation. Ophthalmopathy stood apart from stable hyperthyroidism in a 13 V-J model.

The starting material was peripheral blood mononuclear cells (PBMCs), obtained at new diagnosis, from a patient treated with antithyroid drugs. The TCR originated in a woman in her 40s with Graves disease. The gene calls are TRBV18 and TRBJ2-1; D ambiguous. CDR3 in amino acids: CASSPSGDNEQFF. Here the CDR3 DNA reads TGTGCCAGCTCACCAAGTGGAGACAATGAGCAGTTCTTC.